The T cell receptor (beta chain) described here comes from a study of identical twins. Study observations and caveats: Some out-of-frame alpha sequences were shared by twins, and these showed excess low generation probability. Cord blood beta clonotypes present at high abundance carried fewer insertions; no such pattern appeared in memory repertoires. Researchers reported weaker excess twin sharing in beta out-of-frame sequences. The study reached conclusions through statistical analysis that was cross-sectional, not following the same donors.

This clonotype was detected only a few times. Its antigen remains unidentified. The V and J ends lost 2 bases and 5 bases respectively, with 4 bases between them. CDR1 and CDR2 from the germline V gene are MNHEY and SVGEGT. The CDR3 covers 11 residues. TCRdb analysed the 5' RACE reads with MiXCR anew, one entry per CDR3 protein. The table shows approximately 210,000 distinct CDR3 sequences, with 9.4% occurring only once. The sample consisted of memory (CD45RO+) T cells sorted from blood. V usage is TRBV6-2 or TRBV6-3 and J usage is TRBJ2-7; no definite D call. The receptor's source is a woman aged 18-35 years in good health. CDR3 region: CASSYVDEQYF. CDR3 coding DNA: TGTGCCAGCAGTTACGTCGACGAGCAGTACTTC.